Below are 8 T cell receptor beta chains sequenced from a single sample in a study of cytomegalovirus exposure and HLA in healthy donors. Both 60 Vbeta primers and 13 Jbeta primers went into the PCR. The data were produced by immunoSEQ multiplex PCR, yet TCRdb's version contains in-frame clones alone and is incomplete. This table has about 110,000 clones, around 75% appearing once. The sample taken for sequencing was PBMCs. Receptors originate from a female donor in good health and CMV-seronegative.

The rearrangement uses TRBV7-9 and TRBJ2-1, with TRBD1 as a possible D gene (6 bases). CDR3 size: 14 residues. Trimming took 1 base from V and 8 from J, leaving 12 bases between them. The germline V gene encodes CDR1 SEHNR and CDR2 FQNEAQ (reference sequence). CDR3 sequence reads: CASSLGLAGDEQFF. The CDR3 DNA follows: TGTGCCAGCAGCTTAGGTCTAGCAGGGGATGAGCAGTTCTTC.

V usage is TRBV12-2 and J usage is TRBJ2-7; the table's D gene call, TRBD1, was not cross checked with the DNA. TRBV12-2 is shown as a pseudogene. This CDR3 is 18 amino acids long. In DNA form, the CDR3 reads TGTGCAAGTCGCTCCCTGTGGGACCAGGGGGTTGACTCCTACGAGCAGTACTTC. Translation gives CASRSLWDQGVDSYEQYF.

CDR3 sequence (DNA): TGTGCCAGCGGGCGAAACACTGAAGCTTTCTTT. Translated: CASGRNTEAFF. The chain combines TRBV2 with TRBJ1-1, with unresolved D. V lost 8 bases and J 2 bases, leaving 6 bases between the germline ends. This CDR3 has 11 amino acids. The germline gives CDR1 SNHLY, CDR2 FYNNEI.

The rearrangement links TRBV15 to TRBJ2-7, with D tentatively TRBD1 (5 bases). Germline assignment: CDR1 LNHNV and CDR2 YYDKDF (reference sequence). V dropped 2 bases and J dropped 4 bases, with 12 bases sitting between them. The CDR3 loop spans 14 amino acids. The CDR3: CATSRPDIPYEQYF. CDR3 DNA: TGTGCCACCAGCAGACCGGACATTCCTTACGAGCAGTACTTC.

This chain connects TRBV18 to TRBJ2-1, with D maybe TRBD2 (7 bases). The CDR3 sequence is 15 residues long. Germline V gene sequence: CDR1 KGHSH, CDR2 LQKENI. V lost 3 bases to trimming and J lost 4 bases, with 13 bases between them. This CDR3 is CASSPGGGSYNEQFF. In nucleotides, the CDR3 is TGTGCCAGCTCACCGGGGGGCGGGAGTTACAATGAGCAGTTCTTC. Filled out from reference TRBV18 and TRBJ2-1, the complete variable domain reads NAGVMQNPRHLVRRRGQEARLRCSPMKGHSHVYWYRQLPEEGLKFMVYLQKENIIDESGMPKERFSAEFPKEGPSILRIQQVVRGDSAAYFCASSPGGGSYNEQFFGPGTRLTVL.

This chain uses TRBV4-1 with TRBJ2-5, with 7 bases matching TRBD2. The CDR3 is made up of 17 amino acids. Germline CDR1 is MGHRA and CDR2 is YSYEKL. V lost 1 base and J lost 0; bases outside the gene matches: 8. In DNA form, the CDR3 reads TGCGCCAGCAGCCAAGGGCCGGGGGGATTGTACCAAGAGACCCAGTACTTC. Amino acid sequence: CASSQGPGGLYQETQYF.

The V gene is TRBV19, the J gene TRBJ1-5, with D possibly being TRBD1 (5 bases). CDR1 LNHDA and CDR2 SQIVND come from the germline V gene (reference sequence). The CDR3 contains 14 residues. V lost 3 bases, J lost 3 bases, and 9 bases lay in between. As DNA, the CDR3 is TGTGCCAGTAGTATTTTCAGGGCCAATCAGCCCCAGCATTTT. Encoded protein: CASSIFRANQPQHF.

This clone was picked up a small number of times. This sequence joins TRBV15 and TRBJ2-1; TRBD2 aligns across 12 bases. This CDR3 comprises 15 residues. The V gene end was trimmed by 2 bases and the J gene end by 9 bases; junction bases not matched to a gene: 5. Looked up from germline, CDR1 is LNHNV and CDR2 is YYDKDF (reference sequence). The DNA of the CDR3 is TGTGCCACCAGCAGACCTACGGGACTAGCGGGTGAGCAGTTCTTC. It yields the protein CATSRPTGLAGEQFF. Looking up the rest from reference TRBV15 and TRBJ2-1 gives the full variable domain: DAMVIQNPRYQVTQFGKPVTLSCSQTLNHNVMYWYQQKSSQAPKLLFHYYDKDFNNEADTPDNFQSRRPNTSFCFLDIRSPGLGDTAMYLCATSRPTGLAGEQFFGPGTRLTVL.